Below, 6 T cell receptor beta chains from the same sample are listed, as sequenced in a study of kidney transplant recipient with SARS-CoV-2 infection. MiXCR, applied by TCRdb to the reads, yields one record per CDR3 protein. In the table there are roughly 230,000 distinct CDR3 sequences, 25% to 30% of which are singletons. The sequencing used a blood sample, collected at baseline and between days 110 and 120 from a kidney transplant recipient. All receptors derive from a male patient in his thirties who had COVID-19 and was a kidney transplant recipient. The graft donor may be the source of some T cells.

A note on this clonotype: This likely stems from a read error, as it lies one base from a far larger clone. This chain joins TRBV28 and TRBJ2-4; a possible D gene is TRBD2 (5 bases). The V and J ends lost 1 base and 13 bases respectively, with 17 bases between them. The CDR3 sequence is 14 residues long. From germline, CDR1 is MDHEN and CDR2 SYDVKM. The DNA for the CDR3 is TGTGCCAGCAGTTTATCCTCCGGGGATGAGTCCCAGTACTTC. Protein: CASSLSSGDESQYF.

This clonotype was counted many times. This chain's CDR3 is CASSPPISVVYEQYF. CDR3 bases: TGTGCCAGCAGCCCACCTATTTCAGTAGTCTACGAGCAGTACTTC. This sequence joins TRBV7-9 and TRBJ2-7, with D unresolved. This CDR3 contains 15 residues. V lost 5 bases and J 3 bases, leaving 17 bases between the germline ends. Germline V gene lookup returns CDR1 SEHNR and CDR2 FQNEAQ (reference sequence).

This clonotype was seen many times. This CDR3 is CASSFGQGKFSPLHF. Written as DNA, the CDR3 is TGTGCCAGCAGCTTTGGACAGGGGAAGTTTTCACCCCTCCACTTT. The chain uses TRBV5-5 and TRBJ1-6; 9 bases line up with TRBD1. The ends lost 2 bases at V and 9 bases at J; junction bases unmatched: 6. The CDR3 extends over 15 amino acids. Germline V gives CDR1 SGHKS, CDR2 YYEKEE (reference sequence).

Comment on this clonotype: A much bigger clone sits one base away, suggesting this may be a read error. The chain combines TRBV6-2 or TRBV6-3 with TRBJ1-5; TRBD1 agrees at 7 bases. V was pared by 0 bases and J by 5 bases, with 10 bases of the junction left unmatched. The CDR3 is 17 residues long. CDR1 MNHEY and CDR2 SVGEGT come from the germline V gene. DNA for the CDR3: TGTGCCAGCAGTTACTCTATTCCGGCAGGGGGGGATCAGCCCCAGCATTTT. This sequence encodes CASSYSIPAGGDQPQHF.

As to this clonotype: A much larger clone sits a single nucleotide away, making a read error possible. The rearrangement links TRBV9 to TRBJ2-3; the D is unclear. Germline V gene sequence: CDR1 SGDLS, CDR2 YYNGEE. The CDR3 is 13 amino acids. CDR3 sequence reads: CASSVTGTDTQYF. CDR3 nucleotide sequence: TGTGCCAGCAGCGTAACTGGCACCGATACGCAGTATTTT. Based on the CDR3 plus reference TRBV9 and TRBJ2-3, the full variable domain is DSGVTQTPKHLITATGQRVTLRCSPRSGDLSVYWYQQSLDQGLQFLIQYYNGEERAKGNILERFSAQQFPDLHSELNLSSLELGDSALYFCASSVTGTDTQYFGPGTRLTVL.

The sample holds many counts of this clonotype. The rearrangement links TRBV20-1 to TRBJ2-7; 7 nucleotides line up with TRBD2. Germline V gives CDR1 DFQATT, CDR2 SNEGSKA (reference sequence). Trimming cost V 0 bases and J 5 bases; bases outside gene matches: 19. CDR3 length equals 18 residues. CDR3 in DNA: TGCAGTGCTAGAGATTATGCGGGGTGGCGGGAGTCCGCGGACGAGCAGTACTTC. It yields the protein CSARDYAGWRESADEQYF.